This T cell receptor beta chain derives from a study of blood T cell repertoires in COVID-19. Study context: COVID-19 samples, acute and convalescent, were from the United States, Italy and Spain.

CDR1 LGHDT and CDR2 YNNKEL come from the germline V gene (reference sequence). The CDR3 length is 15 residues. V was cut by 4 bases and J by 8 bases, with 19 bases left in between. In the study's own analysis: Estimates of nucleated cell counts were drawn from the amplification of reference gene primers. Repertoires were generated with immunoSEQ multiplex PCR, while TCRdb's copy carries only in-frame clones and drops some. That table is the source of V, J and clone size, and D and trimming were worked out from the DNA. Among around 64,000 clones listed, 65% to 90% were seen once. Sequencing was done on a sample of peripheral blood. This chain connects TRBV3-1 (or the pseudogene TRBV3-2) to TRBJ2-3, with a tentative D call TRBD1 (6 bases). This clonotype originated in a man aged 45 to 65 with active COVID-19. CDR3 amino acids: CASSRQDRQVATQYF. The CDR3 DNA sequence: TGTGCCAGCAGCCGACAGGACCGACAGGTCGCTACGCAGTATTTT.